These 30 T cell receptor beta chains were sequenced from one sample in a study of T cells in Graves' hyperthyroidism and ophthalmopathy. The investigators amplified TCR beta CDR3 regions from RNA transcripts. First-round RT-PCR targeting the TCR CDR3 was performed with the HTBI primer set. TCRdb reprocessed the multiplex PCR reads via MiXCR and lists one record per CDR3 protein. Among about 720,000 distinct CDR3 sequences listed, 15% to 20% were seen once. The sequenced sample was blood. The receptors stem from a man aged 18-30 years with Graves' hyperthyroidism.

This clonotype was detected only a few times. The chain links TRBV12-5 to TRBJ2-5; D may be TRBD2 (5 bases). V was cut by 3 bases and J by 2 bases, with 10 bases left in between. CDR1 and CDR2 from the germline V gene are LGHNT and FRNRAP. The CDR3 has 14 residues. Here the CDR3 DNA reads TGTGCTAGTGGTTTCGGGAAGTTGCAAGAGACCCAGTACTTC. It yields the protein CASGFGKLQETQYF.

V usage is TRBV20-1 and J usage is TRBJ2-5, with a possible D match to TRBD2 (6 bases). The V end was cut by 0 bases, the J end by 7 bases, with 18 bases between. This CDR3 is 15 amino acids long. Per germline, CDR1 DFQATT and CDR2 SNEGSKA (reference sequence). The DNA of the CDR3 is TGCAGTGCTAGAGACCTAACCAGGGAGGCAGGGACCCAGTACTTC. This translates into CSARDLTREAGTQYF.

The chain is built from TRBV20-1 and TRBJ2-2; maybe TRBD1 (5 bases). Per germline, CDR1 DFQATT and CDR2 SNEGSKA (reference sequence). Trimming took off 1 base at V and 5 bases at J, with 11 bases between the two ends. CDR3 length: 14 amino acids. CDR3 in amino acids: CSARGHPGTGELFF. The CDR3 region has the DNA TGCAGTGCTAGAGGGCACCCAGGGACCGGGGAGCTGTTTTTT.

This clonotype was detected ten times or more. V is TRBV12-3 or TRBV12-4 and J is TRBJ2-3; a possible D gene is TRBD2 (5 bases). CDR3 size: 14 residues. Trimming stripped 6 bases from V and 6 bases from J, with 16 bases between. In DNA form, the CDR3 reads TGTGCCAGCAGCCATTCGGGAATCGAGGATACGCAGTATTTT. Residues: CASSHSGIEDTQYF.

The sample holds many counts of this clonotype. The chain has TRBV19 and TRBJ2-5; D is uncertain. The CDR3 contains 11 residues. Germline CDR1 reads LNHDA; CDR2 reads SQIVND (reference sequence). Deletions cut 9 bases from V and 1 base from J, with 6 bases between. The CDR3 loop reads CASSIQETQYF. CDR3 DNA: TGTGCCAGCAGCATCCAAGAGACCCAGTACTTC. The variable domain in full, completed from reference TRBV19 and TRBJ2-5, reads DGGITQSPKYLFRKEGQNVTLSCEQNLNHDAMYWYRQDPGQGLRLIYYSQIVNDFQKGDIAEGYSVSREKKESFPLTVTSAQKNPTAFYLCASSIQETQYFGPGTRLLVL.

This clonotype was seen only a few times. The J gene is TRBJ1-1, the V gene TRBV2; a weak D match, TRBD1 (5 bases). Per germline, CDR1 SNHLY and CDR2 FYNNEI. The V gene lost 3 bases and the J gene lost 3 bases, with 11 bases spanning the gap. The CDR3 has 14 residues. CDR3 DNA: TGTGCCAGCAGTGATCAGGGAACGGACACTGAAGCTTTCTTT. Translating it yields CASSDQGTDTEAFF.

This clonotype has more than one count but fewer than ten. The chain carries TRBV29-1 and TRBJ1-5; TRBD1 aligns across 7 bases. CDR1 and CDR2 (germline): SQVTM, ANQGSEA. Trimming removed 0 bases from V and 9 bases from J; junction bases left unmatched: 5. The CDR3 sequence is 13 residues long. The CDR3 coding sequence is TGCAGCGTTGAAGAGACAGGGAAAGGGCCCCAGCATTTT. Translation gives CSVEETGKGPQHF.

About this clonotype itself: One end of the junction does not line up with germline, which may come from a read error. This chain's CDR3 is CASSQEAPDPACEQYF. CDR3 nucleotide sequence: TGCGCCAGCAGCCAAGAGGCCCCTGACCCGGCCTGCGAGCAGTACTTC. The rearrangement uses TRBV7-2 and TRBJ2-7; D is uncertain. CDR1 and CDR2 (germline): SGHTA, FQGNSA. CDR3 size: 16 residues.

This clonotype was recorded at least ten times. The rearrangement joins TRBV7-2 to TRBJ2-7, with TRBD1 matching 12 bases. J was trimmed by 6 bases and V by 8 bases; bases with no gene match: 8. The length of the CDR3 is 14 residues. The germline CDR1 and CDR2 sequences are SGHTA and FQGNSA. The CDR3 DNA reads TGTGCCAGCCGGCTGGGGACAGGGGGCGTCGAGCAGTACTTC. Translation: CASRLGTGGVEQYF.

This clonotype was seen a few times. The V gene is TRBV2, the J gene TRBJ2-1, with D possibly matching TRBD1 (5 bases). Trimming left V 5 bases short and J 6 bases short, with 17 bases between. This CDR3 has 15 residues. Germline V gene data show CDR1 as SNHLY and CDR2 as FYNNEI. This CDR3 reads CASSYPNLRGNEQFF. The CDR3, as DNA: TGTGCCAGCAGTTACCCGAACCTAAGGGGCAATGAGCAGTTCTTC.

This clonotype was detected a few times. Here the CDR3 DNA reads TGTGCCAGCAGGCGCCTCAGGGGACCAGATGAAAAACTGTTTTTT. Its protein is CASRRLRGPDEKLFF. The chain is built from TRBV28 and TRBJ1-4, with D possibly being TRBD1 (6 bases). The CDR3 is 15 residues long. CDR1 is MDHEN and CDR2 is SYDVKM in the germline V gene. The V and J ends lost 6 bases and 6 bases respectively, with 17 bases between them.

The chain has TRBV2 and TRBJ2-5; D call uncertain. Germline lookup yields CDR1 SNHLY and CDR2 FYNNEI. The CDR3 has 15 amino acids. Trimming removed 0 bases at V and 0 bases at J, with 8 bases between. CDR3 amino acids: CASSEALLYQETQYF. The DNA for the CDR3 is TGTGCCAGCAGTGAAGCCCTCCTGTACCAAGAGACCCAGTACTTC.

This clonotype was seen many times. The rearrangement joins TRBV6-2 or TRBV6-3 to TRBJ2-7; D gene unclear. Trimming left V 0 bases short and J 3 bases short, with 12 bases between. The CDR3 runs 15 residues. CDR1 and CDR2 from the germline V gene are MNHEY and SVGEGT. As DNA, the CDR3 is TGTGCCAGCAGTTACTCGGTTGGCCAGATCTACGAGCAGTACTTC. Translation gives CASSYSVGQIYEQYF.

This clonotype turned up a few times. This chain connects TRBV4-3 to TRBJ2-2; D possibly matches TRBD1 or TRBD2 (5 bases each). Trimming stripped 0 bases from V and 5 bases from J, with 10 bases between. This CDR3 region has 15 residues. CDR1 and CDR2 (germline): LGHNA, YSLEER. For the CDR3, the DNA is TGCGCCAGCAGCCAAGATTGGGGACGGACCGGGGAGCTGTTTTTT. Encoded protein: CASSQDWGRTGELFF.

This clonotype was observed a handful of times. The chain joins TRBV28 to TRBJ1-2; D might be TRBD1 (6 bases). Germline lookup yields CDR1 MDHEN and CDR2 SYDVKM. This CDR3 contains 13 residues. The CDR3 nucleotides are TGTGCTATAAGAACAGGGTTGGATTATGGCTACACCTTC. This gives the protein CAIRTGLDYGYTF.

This clonotype has at least ten counts. The V and J genes are TRBV7-9 and TRBJ2-3; possibly TRBD2 for D (6 bases). Germline CDR1 reads SEHNR; CDR2 reads FQNEAQ (reference sequence). Trimming left V 6 bases short and J 7 bases short, with 20 bases between. This CDR3 spans 15 amino acids. The CDR3 is CASSLVEGMQNTQYF. CDR3 coding DNA: TGTGCCAGCAGTCTGGTGGAGGGAATGCAAAATACGCAGTATTTT.

This clonotype showed up many times. This sequence joins TRBV2 and TRBJ2-3; a possible D gene is TRBD1 (5 bases). CDR3 length: 15 residues. Per the germline V gene, CDR1 is SNHLY and CDR2 is FYNNEI. V lost 8 bases, J lost 2 bases, and 17 bases lay in between. CDR3 sequence: CASSLFRVHTDTQYF. The CDR3 DNA is TGTGCCAGCTCATTATTCAGGGTGCACACAGATACGCAGTATTTT. Filled out from reference TRBV2 and TRBJ2-3, the complete variable domain reads EPEVTQTPSHQVTQMGQEVILRCVPISNHLYFYWYRQILGQKVEFLVSFYNNEISEKSEIFDDQFSVERPDGSNFTLKIRSTKLEDSAMYFCASSLFRVHTDTQYFGPGTRLTVL.

As for this clonotype: The conserved closing phenylalanine or tryptophan is absent in this CDR3, likely reflecting a read error. J is TRBJ1-2 and V is TRBV10-1; maybe TRBD1 (5 bases). The CDR3 extends over 13 amino acids. Trimming took 7 bases from V and 3 from J, leaving 12 bases between them. The germline V gene has CDR1 WNHNN and CDR2 SYGVQD (reference sequence). This chain's CDR3 is CASTPQGDYGYTL. DNA of the CDR3: TGCGCCAGCACCCCCCAGGGCGACTATGGCTACACCCTC.

This clonotype was observed many times. This chain connects TRBV28 to TRBJ2-1; D is perhaps TRBD1 (6 bases). The CDR3 has 14 residues. Trimming removed 5 bases from V and 5 bases from J, with 13 bases in between. Germline assignment: CDR1 MDHEN and CDR2 SYDVKM. CDR3 amino acids: CASSLPTGDNEQFF. DNA for the CDR3: TGTGCCAGCAGTCTTCCGACAGGAGACAATGAGCAGTTCTTC.

This clonotype was observed many times. The chain has TRBV7-2 and TRBJ2-5; the D call may be TRBD1 or TRBD2 (5 bases each). The germline V and J ends were trimmed by 1 base and 4 bases, with 13 bases remaining between them. CDR1 SGHTA and CDR2 FQGNSA come from the germline V gene. The CDR3 has 15 amino acids. The CDR3 protein is CASSLGAAGGETQYF. CDR3 in DNA: TGTGCCAGCAGCTTAGGAGCGGCTGGGGGAGAGACCCAGTACTTC.

The rearrangement joins TRBV20-1 to TRBJ2-7; D gene unclear. CDR1 is DFQATT and CDR2 is SNEGSKA in the germline V gene (reference sequence). The CDR3 loop spans 13 amino acids. V was trimmed by 0 bases and J by 8 bases, leaving 14 bases between them. This CDR3 is CSARDLSEWQQYF. For the CDR3, the DNA is TGCAGTGCTAGAGATTTGTCCGAATGGCAGCAGTACTTC.

This clonotype was seen more than once but under ten times. The chain joins TRBV20-1 to TRBJ2-7; no reliable D call. The V and J ends lost 6 bases and 4 bases respectively, with 16 bases between them. Germline values: CDR1 DFQATT, CDR2 SNEGSKA (reference sequence). CDR3 length equals 13 residues. The CDR3 sequence: CSAESGNSYEQYF. For the CDR3, the DNA is TGCAGTGCAGAATCGGGCAATTCTTACGAGCAGTACTTC.

This chain uses TRBV7-3 with TRBJ2-1, with 9 bases aligning to TRBD2. J gave up 5 bases and V 4 bases, and 15 bases lay outside the gene matches. Germline CDR1 and CDR2: SGHTA and FQGTGA. The CDR3 length is 18 residues. The CDR3 loop reads CASSYRGSGSLFHNEQFF. CDR3 nucleotide sequence: TGTGCCAGCAGCTACCGGGGTAGCGGGAGTCTCTTCCACAATGAGCAGTTCTTC.

A few counts support this clonotype. V is TRBV20-1 and J is TRBJ2-1, with D perhaps matching TRBD1 (6 bases). Trimming took off 5 bases at V and 7 bases at J, with 18 bases between the two ends. The CDR3 length is 14 residues. CDR1 DFQATT and CDR2 SNEGSKA come from the germline V gene (reference sequence). As DNA, the CDR3 is TGCAGTGCTGAGCCGGGACATCGACCTAATGAGCAGTTCTTC. This translates into CSAEPGHRPNEQFF.

The rearrangement uses TRBV6-2 or TRBV6-3 and TRBJ2-1, with unresolved D. Germline loops: CDR1 MNHEY, CDR2 SVGEGT. V was shortened by 6 bases and J by 5 bases, with 8 bases between the two germline ends. This CDR3 region has 12 residues. CDR3 amino acids: CASSSYNNEQFF. DNA of the CDR3: TGTGCCAGCAGCTCCTACAACAATGAGCAGTTCTTC.

This clonotype was counted between two and nine times. An end of the junction differs from the germline gene, which may be a read error. The gene calls are TRBV5-5 and TRBJ2-7; 10 bases are a match to TRBD1. Per germline, CDR1 SGHKS and CDR2 YYEKEE (reference sequence). The CDR3 consists of 16 residues. CDR3 in DNA: TGCGCCAGCAGCCAAGAAAGGGACAGGGGAGGTGGCGAGCAGTACTTC. It encodes CASSQERDRGGGEQYF.

This clonotype was observed a handful of times. The chain combines TRBV11-2 with TRBJ1-5; a weak D match, TRBD1 (5 bases). V lost 0 bases and J 9 bases, leaving 9 bases between the germline ends. CDR1 and CDR2 from the germline V gene are SGHAT and FQNNGV. The length of the CDR3 is 13 residues. The chain's CDR3 is CASSLDRGRPQHF. The CDR3 region has the DNA TGTGCCAGCAGCTTAGACCGGGGACGGCCCCAGCATTTT.

The rearrangement joins TRBV6-1 to TRBJ2-7, with 7 bases lining up with TRBD2. CDR1 and CDR2 from the germline V gene are MNHNS and SASEGT. The V gene end was trimmed by 7 bases and the J gene end by 3 bases; junction bases not matched to a gene: 12. The CDR3 covers 15 residues. The CDR3 bases are TGTGCCAGCAAGCTCGGCGGGGCTAGCGGCTACGAGCAGTACTTC. It specifies CASKLGGASGYEQYF.

This chain joins TRBV6-1 and TRBJ1-2; no clear D. This CDR3 is built from 15 residues. Germline V gene data show CDR1 as MNHNS and CDR2 as SASEGT. V was pared by 5 bases and J by 0 bases, with 13 bases between. The CDR3 DNA sequence: TGTGCCAGCAGTTACGAGCTTAACCCTAACTATGGCTACACCTTC. Its translation is CASSYELNPNYGYTF.

The sample holds a few counts of this clonotype. This may be a read error: a much more frequent sequence differs by one nucleotide. This sequence joins TRBV12-3 or TRBV12-4 and TRBJ2-1; TRBD2 agrees at 9 bases. The CDR3 loop spans 13 amino acids. The CDR3 DNA reads as TGTGCCACTAGCGGGGAGGACTACAATGAGCGGTTCTTC. Protein: CATSGEDYNERFF.